The next 21 T cell receptor beta chains were all read from a single sample in a study of CD8 T cells in Susac syndrome. Reverse transcription of roughly 0.5 to 1 ug RNA used random hexamers. TCRdb reanalysed the immunoSEQ multiplex PCR reads using MiXCR and keeps one entry per CDR3 protein. Of nearly 25,000 distinct CDR3 sequences listed, roughly 93% are singletons. Sequencing was carried out using CD8+ T cells from PBMCs. The receptors here all came from a human donor with Susac syndrome.

V gene TRBV27 combines with J gene TRBJ2-3, with 9 nucleotides matching TRBD2. This CDR3 has 16 amino acids. The V gene end was trimmed by 5 bases and the J gene end by 4 bases; junction bases not matched to a gene: 10. CDR1 is MNHEY and CDR2 is SMNVEV in the germline V gene (reference sequence). In DNA form, the CDR3 reads TGTGCCAGCAGTGAGCGCGGGGGGGGCTCATCAGATACGCAGTATTTT. Its protein is CASSERGGGSSDTQYF.

The gene calls are TRBV6-5 and TRBJ1-2; 7 bases agree with TRBD1. The CDR3 sequence is 15 residues long. CDR1 and CDR2 (germline): MNHEY, SVGAGI. Losses at the gene ends were 2 bases for V and 1 base for J; bases not matched to a gene: 4. CDR3 coding DNA: TGTGCCAGCAGTTACCAGAACAGGGGTAACTATGGCTACACCTTC. Protein: CASSYQNRGNYGYTF.

This chain joins TRBV7-2 and TRBJ2-5; D unclear. Germline V gives CDR1 SGHTA, CDR2 FQGNSA. This CDR3 region has 15 residues. Trimming pared 0 bases from V and 1 base from J, leaving 9 bases between. The DNA for the CDR3 is TGTGCCAGCAGCTTAGCGTCGACATTCCAAGAGACCCAGTACTTC. Translating gives CASSLASTFQETQYF. The variable domain in full, with the rest retrieved from reference TRBV7-2 and TRBJ2-5, is GAGVSQSPSNKVTEKGKDVELRCDPISGHTALYWYRQSLGQGLEFLIYFQGNSAPDKSGLPSDRFSAERTGGSVSTLTIQRTQQEDSAVYLCASSLASTFQETQYFGPGTRLLVL.

The rearrangement uses TRBV28 and TRBJ2-7; the D gene is possibly TRBD2 (6 bases). Germline loops: CDR1 MDHEN, CDR2 SYDVKM. This CDR3 has 17 amino acids. Trimming shortened V by 5 bases and J by 6 bases, and 26 bases separated the two germline ends. For the CDR3, the DNA is TGTGCCAGCAGTGTTCGGAGGGCCGGGGAAGGTTTTAGCGAGCAGTACTTC. It translates to CASSVRRAGEGFSEQYF.

The rearrangement links TRBV9 to TRBJ2-5; the D gene is possibly TRBD1 (5 bases). The germline V gene has CDR1 SGDLS and CDR2 YYNGEE. The CDR3 totals 18 residues. The ends were cut back, 3 bases at V and 1 base at J, with 22 bases in the middle. CDR3 coding DNA: TGTGCCAGCAGCGGGACCAACCAGGGATTTGGTGGCCAAGAGACCCAGTACTTC. It encodes CASSGTNQGFGGQETQYF.

The chain carries TRBV19 and TRBJ1-6; D gene ambiguous. The V and J ends lost 5 bases and 1 base respectively, with 9 bases between them. The length of the CDR3 is 15 residues. The germline V gene encodes CDR1 LNHDA and CDR2 SQIVND (reference sequence). CDR3 loop: CASSPLGSYNSPLHF. The CDR3 DNA reads as TGTGCCAGTAGTCCCCTGGGGTCCTATAATTCACCCCTCCACTTT.

This chain joins TRBV9 and TRBJ2-7; D gene uncertain. The CDR3 is 16 residues long. Trimming removed 0 bases from V and 0 bases from J, with 13 bases in between. The V gene's germline CDR1 is SGDLS and CDR2 YYNGEE. DNA for the CDR3: TGTGCCAGCAGCGTAGGAGGCGACCTAAGCTCCTACGAGCAGTACTTC. Translation: CASSVGGDLSSYEQYF.

The sample holds one count of this clonotype. The genes are TRBV4-3 and TRBJ2-1, with a tentative D call TRBD1 (5 bases). The CDR3 has 17 residues. Per the germline V gene, CDR1 is LGHNA and CDR2 is YSLEER. The V end lost 5 bases, the J end lost 4 bases, and 21 bases lay between the germline ends. CDR3 sequence reads: CASSYNIAGFRYNEQFF. DNA of the CDR3: TGCGCCAGCAGCTACAACATTGCAGGGTTTCGATACAATGAGCAGTTCTTC.

The CDR3 reads CASSLVGLAGPYNEQFF. The CDR3 coding sequence is TGTGCCAGCAGCTTGGTGGGACTAGCGGGGCCTTACAATGAGCAGTTCTTC. This rearrangement joins TRBV7-2 to TRBJ2-1; 13 nucleotides agree with TRBD2. V dropped 3 bases and J dropped 4; count of bases not matched to a gene: 6. CDR1 is SGHTA and CDR2 is FQGNSA in the germline V gene. The CDR3 consists of 17 residues.

This clonotype was picked up a small number of times. The V and J genes are TRBV5-6 and TRBJ2-7; D may be TRBD1 (5 bases). The CDR3 has 15 amino acids. Germline CDR1 and CDR2: SGHDT and YYEEEE. The V gene lost 5 bases and the J gene lost 5 bases, with 20 bases spanning the gap. CDR3 nucleotides: TGTGCCAGCAGTTGGGGATCAGGGTTCGAGGACGAGCAGTACTTC. This sequence encodes CASSWGSGFEDEQYF.

The rearrangement uses TRBV7-2 and TRBJ2-7, with 10 positions matching TRBD2. The CDR3 extends over 15 amino acids. The V and J ends lost 1 base and 2 bases, in that order; junction bases with no gene match: 2. Germline CDR1 reads SGHTA; CDR2 reads FQGNSA. The CDR3 DNA reads as TGTGCCAGCAGCTTAGACGGGACTAGCGCCTACGAGCAGTACTTC. It is translated as CASSLDGTSAYEQYF.

The V and J genes are TRBV5-1 and TRBJ2-2; 8 bases fit TRBD1. This CDR3 contains 16 residues. The V gene's germline CDR1 is SGHRS and CDR2 YFSETQ. Germline trimming cut 4 bases from V and 0 bases from J; bases unmatched to any gene: 5. CDR3 amino acids: CASSTGQGANTGELFF. CDR3 in DNA: TGCGCCAGCAGCACCGGACAGGGAGCGAACACCGGGGAGCTGTTTTTT.

The count of this clonotype is one. The chain links TRBV28 to TRBJ2-7; 8 nucleotides line up with TRBD2. The CDR3 contains 16 residues. Trimming removed 1 base from V and 3 bases from J; junction bases left unmatched: 8. Per germline, CDR1 MDHEN and CDR2 SYDVKM. CDR3 residues: CASSLSGGTSNYEQYF. In nucleotides, the CDR3 is TGTGCCAGCAGTTTATCGGGAGGGACTAGTAACTACGAGCAGTACTTC. The full variable domain, its missing parts supplied by reference TRBV28 and TRBJ2-7, is DVKVTQSSRYLVKRTGEKVFLECVQDMDHENMFWYRQDPGLGLRLIYFSYDVKMKEKGDIPEGYSVSREKKERFSLILESASTNQTSMYLCASSLSGGTSNYEQYFGPGTRLTVT.

The chain is built from TRBV12-3 or TRBV12-4 and TRBJ2-3; D tentatively reads TRBD1 or TRBD2 (5 bases each). Trimming shortened V by 7 bases and J by 0 bases, and 14 bases separated the two germline ends. This CDR3 has 15 residues. CDR3 sequence reads: CASTTRGESTDTQYF. The CDR3, as DNA: TGTGCCAGCACCACCCGAGGGGAGAGCACAGATACGCAGTATTTT.

The chain employs TRBV28 and TRBJ1-1, with D unclear. This CDR3 has 11 amino acids. Trimming stripped 3 bases from V and 4 bases from J, with 3 bases between. Per germline, CDR1 MDHEN and CDR2 SYDVKM. CDR3 coding DNA: TGTGCCAGCAGTTTCGCCACTGAAGCTTTCTTT. This translates into CASSFATEAFF.

This sequence joins TRBV4-3 and TRBJ2-1; 7 bases are a match to TRBD2. Germline V gene sequence: CDR1 LGHNA, CDR2 YSLEER. CDR3 size: 13 residues. Trimming cost V 0 bases and J 14 bases; bases outside gene matches: 7. As DNA, the CDR3 is TGCGCCAGCAGCCAAGATTTCGGGGAGGGGAAGTTCTTC. Amino acids: CASSQDFGEGKFF.

The genes are TRBV5-1 and TRBJ2-7; 7 nucleotides match TRBD1. J gave up 0 bases and V 5 bases, and 5 bases lay outside the gene matches. The length of the CDR3 is 14 residues. Germline CDR1 is SGHRS and CDR2 is YFSETQ. The CDR3 DNA reads as TGCGCCAGCAGTTGGGACAGTAGCTCCTACGAGCAGTACTTC. Its translation is CASSWDSSSYEQYF.

This chain joins TRBV5-5 and TRBJ1-5; no reliable D call. This CDR3 comprises 15 residues. CDR1 and CDR2 from the germline V gene are SGHKS and YYEKEE (reference sequence). The germline V and J ends were trimmed by 2 bases and 3 bases, with 12 bases remaining between them. The CDR3 here is CASSFEPGLNQPQHF. CDR3 coding DNA: TGTGCCAGCAGCTTTGAGCCTGGCCTCAATCAGCCCCAGCATTTT.

The chain links TRBV12-3 or TRBV12-4 to TRBJ1-5, with a tentative D call TRBD1 (6 bases). The CDR3 length is 15 residues. V was shortened by 1 base and J by 5 bases, with 12 bases between the two germline ends. The CDR3 nucleotides are TGTGCCAGCAGTTTAGAGGGGGGGACCTATCAGCCCCAGCATTTT. Translating gives CASSLEGGTYQPQHF.

The CDR3 DNA reads TGTGCCAGCAGCCAAGGAAAGGACAGGGTGGATGAAAAACTGTTTTTT. It encodes CASSQGKDRVDEKLFF. This rearrangement joins TRBV3-1 to TRBJ1-4; 8 bases are a match to TRBD1. The J segment lost 6 bases and the V segment lost 1 base, leaving 7 bases of the junction unmatched. From germline, CDR1 is LGHDT and CDR2 YNNKEL (reference sequence). This CDR3 comprises 16 residues.

CDR3 sequence: CASSELARSGNEQFF. DNA of the CDR3: TGTGCCAGCAGTGAACTAGCGAGATCGGGCAATGAGCAGTTCTTC. V gene TRBV2 combines with J gene TRBJ2-1; D possibly corresponds to TRBD2 (6 bases). Germline V gene data show CDR1 as SNHLY and CDR2 as FYNNEI. V lost 2 bases, J lost 6 bases, and 14 bases lay in between. This CDR3 is 15 amino acids long.